This T cell receptor beta chain came from a study of T cell responses to AZD1222 COVID-19 vaccine. TCRdb's table, derived via immunoSEQ multiplex PCR, lists solely in-frame clones and lacks some. Seen here are around 99,000 clones, about 85% observed once, and the top ten hold around 5%. Study-level results: Of the AZD1222 recipients, only 5 or 6 were seropositive at baseline. No day 14 peak samples; only post-peak repertoires were characterized. Spike-wide vaccine-associated CD4 TCRs dominated at 160-218 and 743-854. Epitopes outside B.1.351 and B.1.1.7 mutated regions reportedly drew nearly half of spike TCRs.

Of note for this clone: No antigen is known for it.

V was shortened by 4 bases and J by 6 bases, with 19 bases between the two germline ends. This CDR3 contains 15 residues. Looked up from germline, CDR1 is MDHEN and CDR2 is SYDVKM. The TCR sequence derives from an adult who received the AZD1222 COVID-19 vaccine. The sample consisted of peripheral blood, taken 28 days after the second AZD1222 dose. This chain links TRBV28 with TRBJ2-7; no reliable D call. CDR3: CASSSSDHAGCEQYF. The CDR3 bases are TGTGCCAGCAGTTCGTCGGACCACGCAGGATGCGAGCAGTACTTC.